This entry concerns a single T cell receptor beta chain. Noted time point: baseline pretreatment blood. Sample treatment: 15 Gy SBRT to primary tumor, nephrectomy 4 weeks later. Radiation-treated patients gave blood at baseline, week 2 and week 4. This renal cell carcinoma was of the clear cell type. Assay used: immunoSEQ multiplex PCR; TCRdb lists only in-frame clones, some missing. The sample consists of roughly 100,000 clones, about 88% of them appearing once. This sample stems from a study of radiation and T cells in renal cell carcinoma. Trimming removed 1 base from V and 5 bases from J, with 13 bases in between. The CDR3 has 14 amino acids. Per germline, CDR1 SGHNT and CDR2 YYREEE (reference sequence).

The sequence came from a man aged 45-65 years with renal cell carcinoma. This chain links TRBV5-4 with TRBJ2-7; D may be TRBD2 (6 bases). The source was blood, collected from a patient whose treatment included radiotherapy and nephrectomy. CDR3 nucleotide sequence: TGTGCCAGCAGCTTGTTTCGGGGGTCGAACGAGCAGTACTTC. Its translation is CASSLFRGSNEQYF. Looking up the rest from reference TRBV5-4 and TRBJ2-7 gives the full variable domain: ETGVTQSPTHLIKTRGQQVTLRCSSQSGHNTVSWYQQALGQGPQFIFQYYREEENGRGNFPPRFSGLQFPNYSSELNVNALELDDSALYLCASSLFRGSNEQYFGPGTRLTVT.